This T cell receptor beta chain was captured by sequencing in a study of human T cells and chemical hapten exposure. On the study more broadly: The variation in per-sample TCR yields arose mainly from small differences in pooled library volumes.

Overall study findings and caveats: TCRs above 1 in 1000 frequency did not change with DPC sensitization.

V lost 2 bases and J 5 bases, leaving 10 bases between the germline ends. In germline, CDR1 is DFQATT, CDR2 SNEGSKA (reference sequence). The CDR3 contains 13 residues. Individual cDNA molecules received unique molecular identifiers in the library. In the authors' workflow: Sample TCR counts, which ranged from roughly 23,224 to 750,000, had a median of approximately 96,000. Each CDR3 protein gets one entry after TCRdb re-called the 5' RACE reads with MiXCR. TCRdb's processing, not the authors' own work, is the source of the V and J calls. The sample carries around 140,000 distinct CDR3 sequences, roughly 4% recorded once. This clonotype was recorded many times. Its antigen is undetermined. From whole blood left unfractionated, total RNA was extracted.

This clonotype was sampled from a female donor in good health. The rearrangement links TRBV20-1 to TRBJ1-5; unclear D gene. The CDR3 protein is CSARNYVDQPQHF. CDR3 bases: TGCAGTGCTAGAAATTACGTTGATCAGCCCCAGCATTTT.